One sample yielded the 21 T cell receptor beta chains listed below, sequenced in a study of human T cells and chemical hapten exposure. Time point here: patch test 3, about 24 weeks after DPC sensitization. Described treatment: therapeutic diphenylcyclopropenone sensitization with weekly scalp DPC. TCRdb itself ran the RACE reads through MiXCR, one entry per CDR3 protein. The sample holds tens of thousands of distinct CDR3 sequences, about 5.6% seen once. The sequencing here drew on whole blood, taken in connection with sensitization to the hapten diphenylcyclopropenone (DPC). The receptors here all came from a man in his thirties or forties with alopecia areata. Some clones in this sample may be carry-over from other donors' samples.

This clonotype was seen at least ten times. This chain links TRBV20-1 with TRBJ1-1; D not resolved. This CDR3 has 10 residues. V was cut by 3 bases and J by 4 bases, with 3 bases left in between. Germline V gene data show CDR1 as DFQATT and CDR2 as SNEGSKA (reference sequence). In DNA, the CDR3 is TGCAGTGCTAGGAGCACTGAAGCTTTCTTT. Amino acid sequence: CSARSTEAFF.

This clonotype was detected ten times or more. The chain is built from TRBV4-2 and TRBJ2-5; D unresolved. Germline CDR1 LGHNA, CDR2 YNFKEQ. V was trimmed by 0 bases and J by 3 bases, leaving 5 bases between them. The CDR3 is 13 amino acids. In DNA, the CDR3 is TGTGCCAGCAGCCAAGATATAGAAGAGACCCAGTACTTC. Protein: CASSQDIEETQYF.

Ten or more counts support this clonotype. This chain links TRBV6-2 or TRBV6-3 with TRBJ2-1, with TRBD2 matching 10 bases. Trimming cost V 0 bases and J 4 bases; bases outside gene matches: 3. The germline gives CDR1 MNHEY, CDR2 SVGEGT. The CDR3 is made up of 16 amino acids. DNA for the CDR3: TGTGCCAGCAGTTACTCTACTAGCGGGATTTACAATGAGCAGTTCTTC. Translation gives CASSYSTSGIYNEQFF.

This clonotype was observed at least ten times. This chain links TRBV6-1 with TRBJ2-3, with 8 bases that match TRBD2. The CDR3 is 14 amino acids. After removal of 7 bases from V and 4 bases from J, the junction contained 7 bases not matched to a gene. Looked up from germline, CDR1 is MNHNS and CDR2 is SASEGT. The DNA of the CDR3 is TGTGCCAGCAAGCCGACTAGCGTAGCAGATACGCAGTATTTT. Translated: CASKPTSVADTQYF.

This clonotype was seen at least ten times. The chain uses TRBV3-1 and TRBJ2-3; 14 bases fit TRBD2. Losses at the gene ends were 4 bases for V and 2 bases for J; bases not matched to a gene: 8. Germline CDR1 LGHDT, CDR2 YNNKEL (reference sequence). The CDR3 has 18 amino acids. The CDR3: CASSPGTSGGRLTDTQYF. The CDR3 nucleotides are TGTGCCAGCAGCCCTGGGACTAGCGGGGGCCGACTCACAGATACGCAGTATTTT.

This clonotype was picked up many times. V gene TRBV3-1 combines with J gene TRBJ1-1; no clear D gene. The CDR3 is 17 residues long. Trimming stripped 3 bases from V and 1 base from J, with 18 bases between. Looked up from germline, CDR1 is LGHDT and CDR2 is YNNKEL (reference sequence). In DNA form, the CDR3 reads TGTGCCAGCAGCCACTCCACCCTAGGACGGAGGAACACTGAAGCTTTCTTT. This codes for CASSHSTLGRRNTEAFF.

This clonotype was detected many times. This sequence joins TRBV4-3 and TRBJ2-1, with TRBD2 matching over 9 bases. The CDR3 has 19 residues. After removal of 0 bases from V and 4 bases from J, the junction contained 13 bases not matched to a gene. CDR1 is LGHNA and CDR2 is YSLEER in the germline V gene. CDR3 loop: CASSQDTPLAGVRYNEQFF. The CDR3 DNA sequence: TGCGCCAGCAGCCAAGATACCCCTTTAGCGGGAGTACGTTACAATGAGCAGTTCTTC.

This clonotype was recorded many times. This chain connects TRBV21-1 to TRBJ2-1; the table gives TRBD2 as D, unverified against the DNA. TRBV21-1 is reported as a pseudogene. CDR3 length: 17 amino acids. The CDR3 nucleotides are TGTGCCAGCAGCAAAGGACCCCCGAGCGGGGGGTCCCATGAGCAGTTCTTC. It yields the protein CASSKGPPSGGSHEQFF.

This clonotype was picked up many times. The V gene is TRBV27, the J gene TRBJ2-1, with D perhaps matching TRBD1 (6 bases). V lost 1 base, J lost 8 bases, and 18 bases lay in between. CDR1 is MNHEY, CDR2 SMNVEV, per germline (reference sequence). The length of the CDR3 is 16 residues. CDR3 coding DNA: TGTGCCAGCAGTTTATTAGCTGGGGCAGGGGAAGATGAGCAGTTCTTC. This sequence encodes CASSLLAGAGEDEQFF.

This clonotype occurred many times. This rearrangement joins TRBV20-1 to TRBJ2-3, with D possibly being TRBD2 (6 bases). The CDR3 has 15 residues. V gave up 5 bases and J gave up 0 bases, with 15 bases separating them. The germline V gene encodes CDR1 DFQATT and CDR2 SNEGSKA (reference sequence). CDR3 residues: CSAPHFGTSTDTQYF. CDR3 DNA: TGCAGTGCTCCCCACTTCGGGACTAGCACAGATACGCAGTATTTT.

In its sample, this clonotype is medium-sized. The chain has TRBV7-9 and TRBJ2-4, with 7 bases lining up with TRBD1. The CDR3 loop spans 16 amino acids. Trimming at V came to 8 bases and at J to 1 base, leaving 11 bases not matched to a gene. The V gene's germline CDR1 is SEHNR and CDR2 FQNEAQ (reference sequence). The chain's CDR3 is CASQVITGEAKNIQYF. Here the CDR3 DNA reads TGTGCCAGCCAAGTTATAACAGGGGAGGCCAAAAACATTCAGTACTTC.

The chain is built from TRBV20-1 and TRBJ2-7; TRBD1 matches at 12 bases. Per the germline V gene, CDR1 is DFQATT and CDR2 is SNEGSKA (reference sequence). The V segment lost 3 bases and the J segment 6 bases; nucleotides outside the gene matches: 15. This CDR3 contains 17 residues. This CDR3 reads CSASAHGAGTGGLEQYF. As DNA, the CDR3 is TGCAGTGCTAGCGCCCATGGGGCCGGGACAGGGGGCCTCGAGCAGTACTTC.

This clonotype came up many times. The chain carries TRBV4-3 and TRBJ2-3, with D uncertain. The CDR3 sequence is 16 residues long. Per germline, CDR1 LGHNA and CDR2 YSLEER. Between the trimmed V and J ends, which lost 0 bases and 2 bases, there was a span of 12 bases. Written as DNA, the CDR3 is TGCGCCAGCAGCCAAGAACCCCTTAACCCCACAGATACGCAGTATTTT. It encodes CASSQEPLNPTDTQYF.

This clonotype was seen many times. The V and J genes are TRBV5-1 and TRBJ2-7; 10 bases align to TRBD1. This CDR3 region has 15 residues. V dropped 4 bases and J dropped 2; count of bases not matched to a gene: 6. The V gene's germline CDR1 is SGHRS and CDR2 YFSETQ. In DNA, the CDR3 is TGCGCCAGCAGCGACCGGGACAGGGGACCCTACGAGCAGTACTTC. It yields the protein CASSDRDRGPYEQYF.

This clonotype has ten or more counts. CDR3 coding DNA: TGCAGCGTTAACTCTGACAGGACAAACACTGAAGCTTTCTTT. It specifies CSVNSDRTNTEAFF. The chain joins TRBV29-1 to TRBJ1-1, with a weak D call TRBD1 (6 bases). The CDR3 has 14 residues. CDR1 is SQVTM and CDR2 is ANQGSEA in the germline V gene. V shed 5 bases and J shed 2 bases, with 15 bases lying between them.

This clonotype was seen many times. The rearrangement joins TRBV4-1 to TRBJ2-1, with 9 bases aligning to TRBD1. CDR1 and CDR2 (germline): MGHRA, YSYEKL. The length of the CDR3 is 16 residues. V trimming: 3 bases; J trimming: 7 bases; junction bases outside the gene matches: 10. CDR3 protein: CASSHKRQGGGNEQFF. In nucleotides, the CDR3 is TGCGCCAGCAGCCACAAACGACAGGGGGGTGGAAATGAGCAGTTCTTC.

A note on this clonotype: This sequence may be a read error, since a much larger clone differs from it by one base. The chain has TRBV10-3 and TRBJ2-1; TRBD1 agrees at 7 bases. CDR3 length: 15 residues. CDR1 ENHRY and CDR2 SYGVKD come from the germline V gene. The V and J ends lost 4 bases and 2 bases, in that order; junction bases with no gene match: 5. The CDR3 here is CAISVRQGAYNEQFF. CDR3 coding DNA: TGTGCCATCAGTGTCAGGCAGGGGGCCTACAATGAGCAGTTCTTC.

The sample holds many counts of this clonotype. The chain is built from TRBV20-1 and TRBJ2-3, with D unclear. V lost 0 bases, J lost 1 base, and 8 bases lay in between. Per germline, CDR1 DFQATT and CDR2 SNEGSKA (reference sequence). The CDR3 runs 14 residues. For the CDR3, the DNA is TGCAGTGCTAGAGATGTCGGACGCACAGATACGCAGTATTTT. This codes for CSARDVGRTDTQYF.

The rearrangement joins TRBV28 to TRBJ2-4; D remains ambiguous. This CDR3 has 13 amino acids. V lost 5 bases and J 9 bases, leaving 14 bases between the germline ends. Germline V gene data show CDR1 as MDHEN and CDR2 as SYDVKM. Here the CDR3 reads CASSLDGRSIQYF. CDR3 DNA: TGTGCCAGCAGTCTGGACGGAAGGAGCATTCAGTACTTC. Looking up the rest from reference TRBV28 and TRBJ2-4 gives the full variable domain: DVKVTQSSRYLVKRTGEKVFLECVQDMDHENMFWYRQDPGLGLRLIYFSYDVKMKEKGDIPEGYSVSREKKERFSLILESASTNQTSMYLCASSLDGRSIQYFGAGTRLSVL.

This clonotype came up many times. This rearrangement joins TRBV27 to TRBJ1-2; the match to TRBD1 covers 7 bases. Unmatched junction bases numbered 7, after V lost 3 bases and J lost 3 bases. Germline CDR1 MNHEY, CDR2 SMNVEV (reference sequence). This CDR3 has 15 residues. This chain's CDR3 is CASSFSVGTDYGYTF. In DNA form, the CDR3 reads TGTGCCAGCAGTTTTTCTGTCGGGACAGACTATGGCTACACCTTC.

This clonotype has a count of ten or more. This chain uses TRBV12-3 or TRBV12-4 with TRBJ2-2; 11 bases map to TRBD2. The V and J ends lost 6 bases and 7 bases, in that order; junction bases with no gene match: 7. CDR3 length: 15 residues. CDR3 sequence (DNA): TGTGCCAGCAGCCCTAGCGGGAGGAACGGCGGGGAGCTGTTTTTT. Protein product: CASSPSGRNGGELFF.